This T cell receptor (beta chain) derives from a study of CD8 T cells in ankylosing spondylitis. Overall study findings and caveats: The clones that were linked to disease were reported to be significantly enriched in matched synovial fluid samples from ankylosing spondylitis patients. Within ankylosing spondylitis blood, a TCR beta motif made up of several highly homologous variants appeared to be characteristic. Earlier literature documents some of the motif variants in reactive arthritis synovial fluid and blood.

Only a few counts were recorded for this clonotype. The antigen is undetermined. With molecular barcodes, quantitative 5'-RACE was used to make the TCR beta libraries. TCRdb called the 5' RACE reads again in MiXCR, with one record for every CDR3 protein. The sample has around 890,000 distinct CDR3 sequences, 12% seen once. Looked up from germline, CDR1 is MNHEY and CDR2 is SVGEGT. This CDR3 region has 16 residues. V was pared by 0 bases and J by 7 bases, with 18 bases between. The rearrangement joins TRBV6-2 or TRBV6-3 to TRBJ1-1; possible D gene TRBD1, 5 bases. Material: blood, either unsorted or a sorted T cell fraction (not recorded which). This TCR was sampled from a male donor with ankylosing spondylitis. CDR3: CASSYSGLGRASEAFF. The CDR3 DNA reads TGTGCCAGCAGTTACTCAGGGTTGGGCAGGGCAAGTGAAGCTTTCTTT.